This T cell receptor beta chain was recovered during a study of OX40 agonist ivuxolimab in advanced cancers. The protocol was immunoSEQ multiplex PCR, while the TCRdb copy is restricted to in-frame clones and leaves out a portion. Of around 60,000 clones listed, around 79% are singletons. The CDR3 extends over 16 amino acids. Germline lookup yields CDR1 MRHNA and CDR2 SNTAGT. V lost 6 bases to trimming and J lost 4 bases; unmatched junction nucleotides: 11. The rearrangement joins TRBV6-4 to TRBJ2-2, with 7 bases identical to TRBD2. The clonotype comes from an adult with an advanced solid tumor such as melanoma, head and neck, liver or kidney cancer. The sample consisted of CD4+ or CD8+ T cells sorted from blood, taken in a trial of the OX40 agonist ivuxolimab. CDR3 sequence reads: CASSRTSSGATGELFF. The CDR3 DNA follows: TGTGCCAGCAGCAGGACGTCTAGCGGAGCCACCGGGGAGCTGTTTTTT.